This entry concerns a single TCR beta chain. Clinicians diagnosed patients from clinical symptoms, serum thyroxine and TRAb, thyroid ultrasound and orbital computed tomography. Germline V gives CDR1 LNHNV, CDR2 YYDKDF (reference sequence). V dropped 0 bases and J dropped 10 bases, with 13 bases sitting between them. The CDR3 covers 15 residues. This sample stems from a study of T cells in Graves' hyperthyroidism and ophthalmopathy. Amplification targeted TCR beta CDR3 regions from RNA transcripts. First-round RT-PCR with HTBI primers amplified the TCR CDR3 region. From the multiplex PCR reads, TCRdb called clonotypes with MiXCR, one entry per CDR3 protein. Here the sample spans some 600,000 distinct CDR3 sequences, approximately 44% being singletons.

Sequenced input: peripheral blood or thyroid tissue (not recorded which). This rearrangement joins TRBV15 to TRBJ1-6; no reliable D call. The receptor was derived from a woman between 18 and 30 years old with Graves' hyperthyroidism. In DNA, the CDR3 is TGTGCCACCAGCAGAGACGGGAAGCTGGACTCACCCCTCCACTTT. Translation: CATSRDGKLDSPLHF.